Given below is one T cell receptor beta chain in context. In its sample, this clonotype was seen a few times. The specificity of this receptor is unknown. Base quality data are lacking; no much larger clone is found one base away. The record originates from a study of T cells in Graves' hyperthyroidism and ophthalmopathy (dated by TCRdb to between 2018 and 2020). For context, the study as a whole: Peripheral blood was collected at initial diagnosis, before any treatment. To identify distinguishing TCR V-J signatures, a discovery cohort of some 100 patients was used, comprising some 43 with Graves' ophthalmopathy and roughly 60 with stable Graves' hyperthyroidism. Prospective prediction of ophthalmopathy was tested in an independent validation cohort consisting of some 18 hyperthyroidism patients and more than 15 patients who later progressed to ophthalmopathy. For training and testing, the 100 or so patients in the discovery cohort were randomly divided in a 7:3 ratio. In addition, the study compared T-cell repertoires in thyroid tissue and in blood from six Graves' hyperthyroidism patients. After sampling, hyperthyroidism patients received methimazole starting at 30 mg daily, and ophthalmopathy patients received high-dose intravenous methylprednisolone. The paper describes TCR Vbeta CDR3 sequencing of 130 to 150 peripheral blood samples, made up of about 40 ophthalmopathy patients, 70 to 75 hyperthyroidism patients and about 17 progressor patients.

The TCR beta CDR3 regions were amplified from RNA transcripts. The TCR CDR3 was subjected to a first round of RT-PCR using the HTBI primer set and the Qiagen OneStep RT-PCR kit. Libraries were constructed in a second round of multiplex PCR, after which size selection and purification were carried out. Sequencing of the libraries was done on an Illumina HiSeq2000 using paired-end 100 bp reads. From the authors' description of their analysis: Raw data were processed with SOAPnuke, discarding reads with adapters, uncalled bases, mean Phred below 15, or no exact constant-primer or identifier match. COPE v1.2.5 was used to merge high-quality paired reads, and clonotypes were defined as unique nucleotide sequences. MiTCR v1.1 was used to align clonotypes to the IMGT TRBV, TRBD and TRBJ reference segments. The analysis was restricted to V-J combinations with a frequency above 0.0001, which together covered roughly 99% of the repertoires. The TCS score was defined as F50 (clonal expansion) divided by E x V (chaos), with BLOSUM62-based TCRdist calculated between CDR3 peptides within each V-J. Welch's t-statistics and random forest reduced 514 V-J features to under 15, which were used in a naive Bayes classifier (R e1071). TCRdb trimmed the raw reads at Q25, called clones with MiXCR and kept productive beta chains. Duplicate CDR3 protein sequences are folded into a single record with the most common DNA and genes. Here the V and J calls rest on TCRdb's processing, not on the authors' analysis. This sample is represented by approximately 560,000 distinct CDR3 sequences; around 16% of them were singletons. 7.3% of the sample lies in the top ten.

The investigation overall reported the following: In validation, progression to ophthalmopathy was predicted by the model with approximately 67% sensitivity and 72% to 85% specificity, a median of roughly six months before onset. Sample size was not statistically predetermined, and investigators were not blinded to group allocation. Most expanded thyroid clonotypes (frequency above 0.001) were also detected in blood, a finding suggesting that blood repertoires may reflect thyroid immune responses. In cross-validation, a model built on a 13 V-J signature told ophthalmopathy apart from stable hyperthyroidism with 85% to 90% sensitivity and around 81% specificity, and in testing the same model reached 80%/75%.

V has 7 bases trimmed and J has 5 bases trimmed; junction bases matching no gene number 5. The CDR3, cysteine through phenylalanine, is 14 amino acids long. The DNA shown is the 42-base CDR3, in frame from base 1. The germline V gene encodes CDR1 WNHNN and CDR2 SYGVQD (reference sequence). Stable Graves' hyperthyroidism was defined as no progression to ophthalmopathy during 18 months of follow-up. Hyperthyroidism patients were aged 18 to 65 years and newly diagnosed, with disease duration of less than 2 months. Any patient with an uncontrolled infection, another autoimmune disease, pregnancy or lactation was excluded. Clinical symptoms, serum thyroxine and TRAb, thyroid ultrasound, and orbital computed tomography formed the basis for the diagnoses. PBMCs were separated from approximately 9.9 ml of fresh peripheral blood using Ficoll-Paque density gradient centrifugation. Trizol reagent was used to extract total RNA, and RNA quality was then checked on an Agilent 2100 Bioanalyzer.

Sequencing used blood. The chain uses TRBV10-1 and TRBJ2-2, and 9 bases in between align with TRBD2. The source of this sequence is a woman in her twenties or thirties with Graves' hyperthyroidism. The nucleotide sequence reads TGCGCCAGCATGTCAAGCGGGAGGACCGGGGAGCTGTTTTTT. Translated, it reads CASMSSGRTGELFF.